This T cell receptor (beta chain) was captured in a study of vaccination and CD4 T cells after COVID-19. Across the study: In culture, cells were exposed to overlapping spike peptides from SARS-CoV-2, HCoV-NL63, HCoV-OC43 and HCoV-229E.

General study results and limits: Among those convalescent, a median roughly 90% of reactive clones emerged solely post-vaccination.

V lost 3 bases and J lost 0; bases outside the gene matches: 3. CDR1 is KGHDR, CDR2 SFDVKD, per germline. CDR3 length equals 17 residues. As for treatment: roughly ten-day PBMC culture with coronavirus spike peptide pools or control peptides (ViraFEST assay). Comment on this clonotype: The antigen remains unidentified.

Once obtained from cultured CD4+ T cells, the DNA was sequenced using the Oncomine TCR Beta short-read assay. Via MiXCR, TCRdb re-called the PCR reads, giving one row per CDR3 protein. The table lists approximately 19,000 distinct CDR3 sequences, nearly 55% of them singletons. Sequenced: CD4+ T cells from blood, cultured in vitro. The receptor was derived from a human donor who had recovered from COVID-19. The V gene is TRBV24-1, the J gene TRBJ2-1; the match to TRBD2 covers 11 bases. CDR3 amino acids: CATSDGGLADSYNEQFF. The CDR3 region has the DNA TGTGCCACCAGTGATGGGGGACTAGCGGACTCCTACAATGAGCAGTTCTTC.